Listed below are T cell receptor beta chains from one sample, sequenced in a study of tumor-infiltrating lymphocytes in primary liver carcinoma. From the multiplex PCR reads, TCRdb called clonotypes with MiXCR, one entry per CDR3 protein. The table includes about 350,000 distinct CDR3 sequences, about 61% detected once. Source material: peripheral blood. The receptor set was obtained from a middle-aged man with primary liver carcinoma and hepatitis B virus infection. The CDR3 runs from the conserved cysteine through the conserved F or W. A D gene is named only where the DNA matches it firmly. Only some rows state a clone size, as once, few, many or a class for expanded clones.

TRBV5-4	TRBJ2-3	TRBD2	few	TGTGCCAGCAGCAGCGAGCTAGCGGGAGTAATAGATACGCAGTATTTT	CASSSELAGVIDTQYF
TRBV4-1	TRBJ2-3	-	-	TGCGCCAGCAACCAACCAGGGGGTGGCGGGAGTCGGGGAAAGAGCACAGATACGCAGTATTTT	CASNQPGGGGSRGKSTDTQYF
TRBV29-1	TRBJ2-7	TRBD1	-	TGCAGCGTCCTTAAATTCCGGGACAGGGCCCACGAGCAGTACTTC	CSVLKFRDRAHEQYF
TRBV29-1	TRBJ2-2	-	-	TGCAGCCGAGTACCTAACACCGGGGAGCTGTTTTTT	CSRVPNTGELFF
TRBV11-3	TRBJ2-1	-	many	TGTGCCAGCAGCTTAGGCCTGGGCGCCAACTCCTACAATGAGCAGTTCTTC	CASSLGLGANSYNEQFF
TRBV12-3/TRBV12-4	TRBJ2-7	TRBD1	many	TGTGCCAGCATCATCCACCGGGACAGGGGGCGGTCCGAGCAGTACTTC	CASIIHRDRGRSEQYF
TRBV6-5	TRBJ2-3	-	few	TGTACCAGCAGTGATCACACAGATACGCAGTATTTT	CTSSDHTDTQYF
TRBV11-2	TRBJ2-3	-	-	TGTGCCAGCAGCTTCCTCGGAGCTACTAGCAGGAGGGTTACGCAGTATTTT	CASSFLGATSRRVTQYF
TRBV9	TRBJ1-4	TRBD1	-	TGTGCCAGCAGCGACGACAGGGCAGGGAATGAAAAACTGTTTTTT	CASSDDRAGNEKLFF
TRBV7-9	TRBJ2-2	-	-	TGTGCCAGCAGCTCAGTATCGGGAACCGGGGAGCTGTTTTTT	CASSSVSGTGELFF
TRBV6-2/TRBV6-3	TRBJ2-7	-	many	TGTGCCAGCAGTTACCCTTCCTTCTCCTACGAGCAGTACTTC	CASSYPSFSYEQYF
TRBV6-2/TRBV6-3	TRBJ2-2	TRBD2	many	TGTGCCAGCAGACACCTCCTAGCGGGAGACACCGGGGAGCTGTTTTTT	CASRHLLAGDTGELFF
TRBV6-5	TRBJ2-1	-	many	TGTGCCAGCACCCCTCTACAGGGCAATGAGCAGTTCTTC	CASTPLQGNEQFF
TRBV11-1	TRBJ2-7	-	-	TGTGCCAGCAGCTTGGGGGGCTCCTACGAGAAGTACTTC	CASSLGGSYEKYF
TRBV9	TRBJ2-7	-	-	TGTGCCAGCAGCCCTCCCGACAGCTACGAGCAGTACTTC	CASSPPDSYEQYF
TRBV5-6	TRBJ1-6	-	-	TGTGCCAGCAGCTCATCCGGGAGCCAGGGATCACCCCTCCACTTT	CASSSSGSQGSPLHF
TRBV5-1	TRBJ2-5	-	-	TGCGCCAGCAGCCCCCCGGGACGCCGAAGAACCCAGTACTTC	CASSPPGRRRTQYF
TRBV11-2	TRBJ2-1	-	-	TGTGACAGCACGGAGAGCTCCTATAATGAGCAGTTCTTC	CDSTESSYNEQFF
TRBV6-5	TRBJ2-2	TRBD2	-	TGTGCTAGCATACATGCGGGGGGCACCGGGGAGCTGTTTTTT	CASIHAGGTGELFF
TRBV6-1	TRBJ2-3	-	-	TGTGCCAGCAGTCAGGACAGACTAACAGATACGCAGTATTTT	CASSQDRLTDTQYF
TRBV13	TRBJ2-3	TRBD1	few	TGTGCCAGCAGCGGTACCAGGGGGCTAAGGGGTACAGATACGCAGTATTTT	CASSGTRGLRGTDTQYF
TRBV11-2	TRBJ1-1	-	-	TGTGCCAGCAGCCAGAGCTATACTGAAACTTTCTTT	CASSQSYTETFF
TRBV28	TRBJ2-5	-	-	TGCGCCAGCAGTTCCTCCGGGACTTCTCTAGAGACCCAGTACTTC	CASSSSGTSLETQYF
TRBV11-2	TRBJ2-1	TRBD2	-	TGTGCCTGCAGCCGTTCAGCGGGAGGGCCGGGTGAGCTGTTCTTC	CACSRSAGGPGELFF
TRBV6-1	TRBJ1-2	TRBD1	-	TGTGCCAGCAGTGTAATGGGGCAGGGGGACTATGGCTACACCTTC	CASSVMGQGDYGYTF
TRBV6-4	TRBJ2-3	-	-	TGTGCCAGCAGTGACGGGGTAGGGGGCACAGATACGCAGTATTTT	CASSDGVGGTDTQYF
TRBV11-1	TRBJ2-3	-	-	TGTGCCAGCAGCTTAGGCGTGGATACGCTGTACTTT	CASSLGVDTLYF
TRBV6-5	TRBJ2-2	-	-	TGTGCCAGCAGCAAAGACAGTTTTGGTTGGGCCGGGGAGCTGTTTTTT	CASSKDSFGWAGELFF
TRBV12-3/TRBV12-4	TRBJ1-2	-	-	TGTGCCAGCAGTCACCGGGCGTATAATTATGGCTACACCTTC	CASSHRAYNYGYTF
TRBV11-2	TRBJ2-2	-	-	TGTGCCAACAGCGGGTCCCGGGGCACCGGGGAGCTGTTTTTT	CANSGSRGTGELFF
TRBV28	TRBJ1-5	-	-	TGTGCCAGCAGTAGTTCCGGTCAGCCCCAGCATTTT	CASSSSGQPQHF
TRBV28	TRBJ2-3	TRBD2	few	TGTGCCAGCAGTTTATTGGGGACTAGCGGGAGAGATACGCAGTATTTT	CASSLLGTSGRDTQYF
TRBV29-1	TRBJ2-2	-	many	TGCAGCGTTGGACCGAACACCGGGGAGCTGTTTTTT	CSVGPNTGELFF
TRBV14	TRBJ2-3	-	-	TGTACCAGCAGCCAGGAGGGGGGGACCCTGCCCACAGATACGCACTATTTT	CTSSQEGGTLPTDTHYF
TRBV29-1	TRBJ1-2	-	-	TGCAGCGTTGAAGATCATCCACCCTCCTATGGTTACACCTTC	CSVEDHPPSYGYTF
TRBV6-6	TRBJ1-1	-	-	TGTGCCATCAGTTACGGGGGCCTGAACACTGAAGCTTTCTTT	CAISYGGLNTEAFF
TRBV13	TRBJ2-5	TRBD1	few	TGTGCCAGCAGCCAGCCGGGACAGGGCAGGGAGACCCAGTACTTC	CASSQPGQGRETQYF
TRBV6-5	TRBJ1-3	-	many	TGTGCCAGCAGTTACTCGAAATGGGTGGCTGGAAACACCATATATTTT	CASSYSKWVAGNTIYF
TRBV7-8	TRBJ2-3	-	-	TGTGCCAGCAGCTTAGTCACGGGGGTGGCAGATACGCAGTATTTT	CASSLVTGVADTQYF
TRBV11-2	TRBJ2-5	-	-	TGTGCGAGCAGCCAACCACATGGATGGGAGACCCAGTACTTC	CASSQPHGWETQYF
TRBV14	TRBJ2-3	-	-	TGTGCCAGCAGCACAGGAACAAGCGGACTTGTTAGGCAGTATTTT	CASSTGTSGLVRQYF
TRBV25-1	TRBJ2-7	-	many	TGTGCCAGCAGTGATCCCAGAGGCGCCTACGAGCAGTACTTC	CASSDPRGAYEQYF
TRBV18	TRBJ1-1	-	few	TGTGCCAGCTCACCACGGGACGGCACTGAAGCTTTCTTT	CASSPRDGTEAFF
TRBV11-2	TRBJ2-5	TRBD2	-	TGTGCCAGCAGCTTAGGCCTAGCGGGAGCAAGGAGTGAGATCCAGTATTTC	CASSLGLAGARSEIQYF
TRBV5-4	TRBJ2-2	-	many	TGTGCCAGCCATACCGACAGAGGGGGGCACACCGGGGAGCTGTTTTTT	CASHTDRGGHTGELFF
TRBV12-3/TRBV12-4	TRBJ2-1	TRBD1	-	TGTGCCAGCAGTTATTTGGGATCCGGGACAGGGGTCGATGAGCAGTTCTTC	CASSYLGSGTGVDEQFF
TRBV11-2	TRBJ2-2	-	once	TGTGCCAGCAGCTTAGTACAGGGGAGGACCGGGGAGCCGTTTTTT	CASSLVQGRTGEPFF
TRBV6-2/TRBV6-3	TRBJ2-1	-	-	TGTGCCAGCAAGTTTGACGCGAACTCATACAATGAGCAGTTCTTC	CASKFDANSYNEQFF